This T cell receptor beta chain originates from a study of T cell repertoires in cytomegalovirus infection. The CDR3 contains 14 residues. The ends were cut back, 4 bases at V and 4 bases at J, with 10 bases in the middle. In germline, CDR1 is MGHDK, CDR2 SYGVNS. A single record per CDR3 protein comes from TCRdb applying MiXCR to the reads. The data hold 350,000 to 500,000 distinct CDR3 sequences, with roughly 31% observed a single time. This chain uses TRBV25-1 with TRBJ1-4; D might be TRBD1 (5 bases). The source material was PBMCs. The sequence was obtained from a human donor in good health (CMV status not recorded). Some clones in this sample may be carry-over from other donors' samples. This CDR3 is CASSVTGNNEKLFF. The CDR3 coding sequence is TGTGCCAGCAGTGTTACAGGAAATAATGAAAAACTGTTTTTT.